The present T cell receptor beta chain was sequenced within a study of blood T cell repertoires in COVID-19 (dated by TCRdb to the early 2020s). Regarding the research as a whole: Samples covering the acute and convalescent phases of COVID-19 were provided by collaborators in the United States, Italy and Spain. The material from the prospective study consisted of cDNA or gDNA derived from T cells, B-cell-depleted T cells, or PBMCs. Deeply sampled blood TCRbeta repertoires from subjects exposed to, actively infected with, or recovered from COVID-19 were included in the dataset. The repertoires were made available in a free public database intended to serve as a resource for research on the immune response to SARS-CoV-2. Samples were obtained from the ongoing ImmuneRACE study (first 160 participants) and from 1,000 to 1,500 subjects provided by 6 global collaborators. Sample metadata almost always included a de-identified subject ID, COVID-19 status, age in years and sex. Where HLA class I and class II types were available, the types were taken from metadata supplied by the sample provider, not from assay-based typing.

What the study reported, not specific to this receptor: How much clinical and demographic metadata was included differed by source and by participant, and the metadata was provided uncurated.

Turning to this clone: This receptor's antigen is unknown. Base qualities are not provided; no much larger clone lies one nucleotide away.

Each collaborating institution followed its own protocols to collect whole blood in K2EDTA tubes. For TCRbeta analysis, collaborators shipped samples in one of three forms: frozen whole blood, isolated PBMCs, or DNA extracted from either of those sample types. At the junction V is shortened by 5 bases and J by 6 bases, with 10 bases in between. The CDR3 sequence holds 13 residues, the cysteine and phenylalanine included. Of the read, only the CDR3 DNA is kept; its 39 bases are in frame from base 1. The germline V gene yields SGHNT for CDR1 and YENEEA for CDR2. TCRbeta CDR3 regions were amplified from genomic DNA by means of the immunoSEQ Assay, a bias-controlled multiplex PCR. The authors' pipeline ran thus. The number of nucleated cells in each sample was estimated from the amplification of reference gene primers within the assay. Sequence reads were collapsed and filtered to measure the absolute abundance of every unique TCRbeta CDR3 rearrangement. For each sample, productive Simpson clonality was calculated by taking the square root of Simpson's diversity index across productive rearrangements. TCRdb limited this immuneACCESS table to in-frame rearrangements with V and J called. A share of clones is missing; checked studies link under half to unresolved V genes, and the rest is unexplained. V and J calls plus clone size are reproduced from that table; the DNA served to infer D and trimming. The sample profile shows about 380,000 clones; 90% of them were found once. In total, the top ten clones hold about 6.5% of the sample.

The rearrangement combines TRBV11-3 with TRBJ2-2; a confident D gene designation cannot be given. The clonotype comes from a man younger than 35 with active or convalescent COVID-19. The sequencing sample was made of peripheral blood. CDR3 loop: CASSRFRAGELFF. The DNA sequence is given as TGTGCCAGCAGCCGATTTCGCGCCGGGGAGCTGTTTTTT.